This T cell receptor beta chain was identified during a study of cytomegalovirus exposure and HLA in healthy donors. The PCR made use of 60 Vbeta and 13 Jbeta primers. TCRdb's table, derived via immunoSEQ multiplex PCR, lists solely in-frame clones and lacks some. The sample carries about 98,000 clones, around 80% recorded once. A note on this clone: As yet, its antigen is unknown.

CDR1 SGHVS and CDR2 FNYEAQ come from the germline V gene. With V trimmed by 1 base and J by 6 bases, 22 bases remained unmatched. This CDR3 comprises 21 residues. Study-level points and caveats: An analysis done earlier found most TCR beta V segments productive about 87% or about 30% of the time. TCR beta V- and J-gene trimming, according to a later analysis, was linked to a missense DCLRE1C variant.

The sample was PBMCs. This chain uses TRBV7-6 with TRBJ1-4; TRBD1 matches at 8 bases. This TCR came from a human donor in good health. The CDR3 reads CASSLERRPTGVAGVDEKLFF. In DNA, the CDR3 is TGTGCCAGCAGCTTAGAGAGGAGGCCGACAGGGGTCGCGGGTGTGGATGAAAAACTGTTTTTT.